The 5 T cell receptor beta chains below come from one sample, sequenced in a study of CXCR3-negative and CXCR3-positive naive CD8 T cells. TRB cDNA was prepared as libraries by UMI-labeled 5' RACE. TCRdb reanalyzed the 5' RACE reads, giving one entry per CDR3 protein sequence and no DNA. The sample includes around 60,000 distinct CDR3 sequences. General study findings and limits: For CXCR3-positive naive cells, TRB CDR3s were more hydrophobic than those of CXCR3-negative naive cells.

The antigens of these receptors remain unknown. Sequenced input: naive CXCR3+ CD8+ T cells from blood. Subset of the sample: CD45RO-CCR7+CD27+CD95- naive CD8+ T cells expressing CXCR3 (TNR3+). All receptors derive from a human donor in good health. Some clones in this sample may be carry-over from other donors' samples.

This chain connects TRBV11-2 to TRBJ2-2. From germline, CDR1 is SGHAT and CDR2 FQNNGV. CDR3 length: 13 residues. The CDR3 sequence is CASSLANTGELFF.

The rearrangement joins TRBV27 to TRBJ1-5. CDR3 length: 12 amino acids. The V gene's germline CDR1 is MNHEY and CDR2 SMNVEV (reference sequence). This chain's CDR3 is CASSFTNQPQHF.

V usage is TRBV29-1 and J usage is TRBJ2-3; TCRdb lists TRBD2, though no DNA is available to test this call. The CDR3 runs 13 residues. Per the germline V gene, CDR1 is SQVTM and CDR2 is ANQGSEA. The CDR3 sequence is CSVVSGITDTQYF.

The chain recombines TRBV6-4 with TRBJ2-1; TCRdb's assignment of TRBD1 cannot be checked, as there is no DNA. Germline V gives CDR1 MRHNA, CDR2 SNTAGT. The CDR3 spans 16 residues. The CDR3 here is CASSDGTGGSYNEQFF.

The V call is TRBV19, the J call TRBJ2-7. The germline V gene encodes CDR1 LNHDA and CDR2 SQIVND (reference sequence). This CDR3 has 11 residues. CDR3 sequence: CASSKGVEQYF.